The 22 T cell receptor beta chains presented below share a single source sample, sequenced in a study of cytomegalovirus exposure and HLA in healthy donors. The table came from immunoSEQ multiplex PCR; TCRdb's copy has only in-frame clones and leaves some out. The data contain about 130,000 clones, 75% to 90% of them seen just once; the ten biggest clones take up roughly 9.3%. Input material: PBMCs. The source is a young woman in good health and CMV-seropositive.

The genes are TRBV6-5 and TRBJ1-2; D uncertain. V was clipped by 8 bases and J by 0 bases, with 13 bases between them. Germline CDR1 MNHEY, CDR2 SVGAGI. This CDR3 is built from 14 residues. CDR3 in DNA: TGTGCCAGCTGGTCACATGGTGCTAACTATGGCTACACCTTC. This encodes CASWSHGANYGYTF.

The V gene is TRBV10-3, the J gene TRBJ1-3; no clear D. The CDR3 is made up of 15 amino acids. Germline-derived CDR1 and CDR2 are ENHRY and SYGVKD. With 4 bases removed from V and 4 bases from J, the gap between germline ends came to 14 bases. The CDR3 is CAISGAASGGNTIYF. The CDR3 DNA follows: TGTGCCATCAGTGGGGCCGCGTCGGGGGGAAACACCATATATTTT.

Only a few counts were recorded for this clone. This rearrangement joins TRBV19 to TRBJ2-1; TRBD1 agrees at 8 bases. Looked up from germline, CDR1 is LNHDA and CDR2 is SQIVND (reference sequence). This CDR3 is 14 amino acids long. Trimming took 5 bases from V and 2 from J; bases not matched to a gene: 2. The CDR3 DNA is TGTGCCAGTAGTCACAGGGGGGCCTACAATGAGCAGTTCTTC. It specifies CASSHRGAYNEQFF.

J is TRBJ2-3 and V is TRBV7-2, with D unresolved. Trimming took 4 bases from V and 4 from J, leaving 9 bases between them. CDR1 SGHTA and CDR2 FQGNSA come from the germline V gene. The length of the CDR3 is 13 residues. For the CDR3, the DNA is TGTGCCAGCAGCTCCCGGTTGGCAGATACGCAGTATTTT. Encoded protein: CASSSRLADTQYF.

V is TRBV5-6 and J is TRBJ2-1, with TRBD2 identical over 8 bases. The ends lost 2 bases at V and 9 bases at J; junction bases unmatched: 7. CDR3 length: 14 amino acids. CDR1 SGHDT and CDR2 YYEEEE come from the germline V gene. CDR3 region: CASSLPGGASEQFF. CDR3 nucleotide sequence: TGTGCCAGCAGCTTACCCGGGGGGGCGAGTGAGCAGTTCTTC.

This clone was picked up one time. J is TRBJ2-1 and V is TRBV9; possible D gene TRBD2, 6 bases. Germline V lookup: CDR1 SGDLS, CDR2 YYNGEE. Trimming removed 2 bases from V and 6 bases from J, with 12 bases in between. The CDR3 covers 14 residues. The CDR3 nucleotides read TGTGCCAGCAGCGTGACAACGGGGGTCAATGAGCAGTTCTTC. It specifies CASSVTTGVNEQFF. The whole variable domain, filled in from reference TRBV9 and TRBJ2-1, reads DSGVTQTPKHLITATGQRVTLRCSPRSGDLSVYWYQQSLDQGLQFLIQYYNGEERAKGNILERFSAQQFPDLHSELNLSSLELGDSALYFCASSVTTGVNEQFFGPGTRLTVL.

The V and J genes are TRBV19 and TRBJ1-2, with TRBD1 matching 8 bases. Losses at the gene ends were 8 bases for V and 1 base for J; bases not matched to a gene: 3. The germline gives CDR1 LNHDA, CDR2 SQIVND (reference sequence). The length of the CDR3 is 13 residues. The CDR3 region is CASGQGINYGYTF. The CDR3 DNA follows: TGTGCCAGTGGACAGGGAATTAACTATGGCTACACCTTC. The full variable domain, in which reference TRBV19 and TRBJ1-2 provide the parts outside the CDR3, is DGGITQSPKYLFRKEGQNVTLSCEQNLNHDAMYWYRQDPGQGLRLIYYSQIVNDFQKGDIAEGYSVSREKKESFPLTVTSAQKNPTAFYLCASGQGINYGYTFGSGTRLTVV.

This CDR3 reads CASSPAENFRTDTQYF. In DNA, the CDR3 is TGTGCCAGCTCACCAGCCGAGAACTTCCGCACAGATACGCAGTATTTT. The rearrangement uses TRBV18 and TRBJ2-3; D remains unclear. V dropped 2 bases and J dropped 1 base, with 13 bases sitting between them. This CDR3 spans 16 amino acids. Germline V gene data show CDR1 as KGHSH and CDR2 as LQKENI.

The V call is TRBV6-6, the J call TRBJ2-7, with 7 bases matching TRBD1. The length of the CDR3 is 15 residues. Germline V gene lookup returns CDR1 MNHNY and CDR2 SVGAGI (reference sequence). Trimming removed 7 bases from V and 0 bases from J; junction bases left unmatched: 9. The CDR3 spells CASTWMAGGSYEQYF. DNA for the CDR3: TGTGCCAGCACGTGGATGGCAGGGGGCTCCTACGAGCAGTACTTC.

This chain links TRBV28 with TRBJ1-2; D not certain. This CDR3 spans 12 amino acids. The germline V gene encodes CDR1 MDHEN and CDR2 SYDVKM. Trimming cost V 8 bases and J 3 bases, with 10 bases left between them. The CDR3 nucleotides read TGTGCCAGCTGTAGAGGCTACTATGGCTACACCTTC. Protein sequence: CASCRGYYGYTF.

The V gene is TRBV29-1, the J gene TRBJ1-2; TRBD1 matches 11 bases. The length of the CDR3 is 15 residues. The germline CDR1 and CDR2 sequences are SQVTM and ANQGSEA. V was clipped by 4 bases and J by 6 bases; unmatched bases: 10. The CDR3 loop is CSVVTSGQGVDGYTF. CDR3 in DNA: TGCAGCGTTGTCACATCGGGACAGGGGGTGGATGGCTACACCTTC.

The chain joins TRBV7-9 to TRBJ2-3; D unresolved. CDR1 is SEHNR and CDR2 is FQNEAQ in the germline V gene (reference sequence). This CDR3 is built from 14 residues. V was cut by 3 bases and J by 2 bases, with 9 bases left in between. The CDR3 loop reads CASSLSGVTDTQYF. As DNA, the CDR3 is TGTGCCAGCAGCTTGTCCGGAGTCACAGATACGCAGTATTTT.

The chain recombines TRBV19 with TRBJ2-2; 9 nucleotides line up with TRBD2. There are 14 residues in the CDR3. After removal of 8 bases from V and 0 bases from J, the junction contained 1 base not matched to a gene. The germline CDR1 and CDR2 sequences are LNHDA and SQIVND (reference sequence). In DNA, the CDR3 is TGTGCCAGTCAGCGGGGGGCGAACACCGGGGAGCTGTTTTTT. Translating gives CASQRGANTGELFF.

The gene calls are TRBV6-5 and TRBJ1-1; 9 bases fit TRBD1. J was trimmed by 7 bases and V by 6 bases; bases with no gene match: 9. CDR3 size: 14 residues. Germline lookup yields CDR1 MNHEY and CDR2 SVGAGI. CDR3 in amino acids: CASRGLGQGVEAFF. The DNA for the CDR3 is TGTGCCAGCAGGGGCCTGGGACAGGGCGTTGAAGCTTTCTTT.

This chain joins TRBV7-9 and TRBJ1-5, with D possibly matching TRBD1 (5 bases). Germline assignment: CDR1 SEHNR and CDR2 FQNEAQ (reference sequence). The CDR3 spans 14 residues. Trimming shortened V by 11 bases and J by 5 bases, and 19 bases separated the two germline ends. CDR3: CASALAGLDQPQHF. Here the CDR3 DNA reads TGTGCCTCGGCCCTCGCAGGGTTGGATCAGCCCCAGCATTTT.

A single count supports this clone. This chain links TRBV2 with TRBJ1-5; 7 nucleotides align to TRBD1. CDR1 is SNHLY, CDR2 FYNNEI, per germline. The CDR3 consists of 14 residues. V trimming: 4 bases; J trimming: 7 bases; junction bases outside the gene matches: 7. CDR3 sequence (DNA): TGTGCCAGCAGTGGTGGGCAGGGGGAACAGCCCCAGCATTTT. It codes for CASSGGQGEQPQHF.

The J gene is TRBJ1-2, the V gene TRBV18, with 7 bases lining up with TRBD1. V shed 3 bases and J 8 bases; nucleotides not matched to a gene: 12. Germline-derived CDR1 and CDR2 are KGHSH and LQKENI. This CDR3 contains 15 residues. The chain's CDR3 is CASSPTRGWPLGYTF. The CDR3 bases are TGTGCCAGCTCACCCACCAGGGGGTGGCCCCTCGGCTACACCTTC.

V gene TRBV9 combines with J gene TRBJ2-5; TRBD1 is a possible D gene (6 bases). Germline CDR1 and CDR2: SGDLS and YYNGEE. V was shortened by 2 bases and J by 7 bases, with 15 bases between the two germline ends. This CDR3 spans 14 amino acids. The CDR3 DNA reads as TGTGCCAGCAGCGTGAGGGGGTATGGTCGGACCCAGTACTTC. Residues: CASSVRGYGRTQYF. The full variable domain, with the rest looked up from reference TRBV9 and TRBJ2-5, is DSGVTQTPKHLITATGQRVTLRCSPRSGDLSVYWYQQSLDQGLQFLIQYYNGEERAKGNILERFSAQQFPDLHSELNLSSLELGDSALYFCASSVRGYGRTQYFGPGTRLLVL.

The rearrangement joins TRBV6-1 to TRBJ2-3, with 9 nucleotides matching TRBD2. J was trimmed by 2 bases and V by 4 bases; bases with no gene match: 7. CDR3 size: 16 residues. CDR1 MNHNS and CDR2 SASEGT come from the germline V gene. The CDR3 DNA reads TGTGCCAGCAGTGTTAACGCGGGGGGGCCCACAGATACGCAGTATTTT. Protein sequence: CASSVNAGGPTDTQYF.

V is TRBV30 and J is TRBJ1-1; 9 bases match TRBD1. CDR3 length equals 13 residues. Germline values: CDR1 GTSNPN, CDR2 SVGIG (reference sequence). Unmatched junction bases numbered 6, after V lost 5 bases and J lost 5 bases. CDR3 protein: CAWGGTGRTEAFF. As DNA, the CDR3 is TGTGCCTGGGGGGGGACAGGGAGGACTGAAGCTTTCTTT.

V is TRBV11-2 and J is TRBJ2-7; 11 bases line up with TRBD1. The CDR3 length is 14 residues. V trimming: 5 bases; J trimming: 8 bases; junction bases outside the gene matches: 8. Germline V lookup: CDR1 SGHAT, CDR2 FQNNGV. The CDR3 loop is CASSPRTGGVQQYF. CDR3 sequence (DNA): TGTGCCAGCAGCCCTCGGACAGGGGGCGTTCAGCAGTACTTC.

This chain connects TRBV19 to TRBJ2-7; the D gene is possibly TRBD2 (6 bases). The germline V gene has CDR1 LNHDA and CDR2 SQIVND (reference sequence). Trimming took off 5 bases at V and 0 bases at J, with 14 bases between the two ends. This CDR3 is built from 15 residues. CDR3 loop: CASSLGLRSSYEQYF. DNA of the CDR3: TGTGCCAGTAGTCTGGGACTCAGGAGCTCCTACGAGCAGTACTTC.